The subject of this entry is one TCR beta chain. The antigen is unknown. These data belong to a study of T cell responses to AZD1222 COVID-19 vaccine. Study-wide results and limits: Repertoire sampling was restricted to post-peak T cell response timepoints. With dominance at 160-218 and 743-854, vaccine-associated CD4 TCRs spanned spike. Possibly, clonal diversity was underestimated; donors were largely white British and included more females.

The V and J ends lost 4 bases and 4 bases, in that order; junction bases with no gene match: 16. In germline, CDR1 is SGHTS, CDR2 YDEGEE. The CDR3 totals 17 residues. Profiling relied on immunoSEQ multiplex PCR, and the TCRdb table lists in-frame clones only, not all of them. The sample holds about 100,000 clones, approximately 89% seen once. This clonotype originated in an adult in good health. This sequence joins TRBV5-8 and TRBJ1-1, with TRBD1 matching 7 bases. Material: peripheral blood, obtained on day 0 of AZD1222 vaccination. CDR3 sequence (DNA): TGTGCCAGCAGCCAGAATGGACCCTCGGGACAGATCACTGAAGCTTTCTTT. Protein product: CASSQNGPSGQITEAFF.